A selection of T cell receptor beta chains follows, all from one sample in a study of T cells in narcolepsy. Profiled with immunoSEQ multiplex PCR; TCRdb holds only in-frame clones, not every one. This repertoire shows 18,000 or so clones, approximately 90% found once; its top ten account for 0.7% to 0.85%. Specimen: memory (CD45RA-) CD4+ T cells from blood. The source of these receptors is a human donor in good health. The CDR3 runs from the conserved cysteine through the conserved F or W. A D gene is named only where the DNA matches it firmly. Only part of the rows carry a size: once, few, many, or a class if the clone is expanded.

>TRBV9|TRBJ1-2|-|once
TGTGCCAGCAGCGTAGGTGATCTTAACTATGGCTACACCTTC
CASSVGDLNYGYTF
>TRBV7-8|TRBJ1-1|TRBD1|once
TGTGCCAGCAGCCCGGACAGGGTATTACGGACTGAAGCTTTCTTT
CASSPDRVLRTEAFF
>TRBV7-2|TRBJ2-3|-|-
TGTGCCAGCAGCTTAATACTAGGACCCACAGATACGCAGTATTTT
CASSLILGPTDTQYF
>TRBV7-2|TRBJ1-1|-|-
TGTGCCAGCCGTCTCGGGAGGGATTCCACTGAAGCTTTCTTT
CASRLGRDSTEAFF
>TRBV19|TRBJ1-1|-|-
TGTGCCAGTAGGGGCAGCCTCAGGAACACTGAAGCTTTCTTT
CASRGSLRNTEAFF
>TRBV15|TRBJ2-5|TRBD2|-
TGTGCCACCAGCATATCTAGCGGGAGGCAGGAGACCCAGTACTTC
CATSISSGRQETQYF
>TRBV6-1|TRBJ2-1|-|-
TGTGCCAGCAGTTGGGGCGTAAACGGCTACAATGAGCAGTTCTTC
CASSWGVNGYNEQFF
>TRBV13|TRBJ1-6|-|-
TGTGCCAGCAGCCGAGACAGGAATAATTCACCCCTCCACTTT
CASSRDRNNSPLHF
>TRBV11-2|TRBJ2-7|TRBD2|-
TGTGCCAGCTCGGTAGTAGCGGGAGGGGAGCAGTACTTC
CASSVVAGGEQYF
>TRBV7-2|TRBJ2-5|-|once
TGTGCCAGCAGCTTATACCGCTTGTCTAGTTCGGTGGAGGAGACCCAGTACTTC
CASSLYRLSSSVEETQYF
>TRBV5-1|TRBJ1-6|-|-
TGCGCCAGCAGGGACCGGCTGGGGGGTAATTCACCCCTCCACTTT
CASRDRLGGNSPLHF
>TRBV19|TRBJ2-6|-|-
TGTGCCAGTTCGGGGCTGGGAAGGGACGTTTCTGGGGCCAACGTCCTGACTTTC
CASSGLGRDVSGANVLTF
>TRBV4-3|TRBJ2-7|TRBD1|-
TGCGCCAGCAGCCAACAGGCGACAGGGGAGAACTACGAGCAGTACTTC
CASSQQATGENYEQYF
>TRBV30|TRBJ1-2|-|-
TGTGCCTGGGAACGACAGGCGGGGGGTGGCTACACCTTC
CAWERQAGGGYTF
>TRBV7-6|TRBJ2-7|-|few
TGTGCCAGCAGCTTAGTTTATCATAGGGAAAGGGCTTATCACGAGCAGTACTTC
CASSLVYHRERAYHEQYF
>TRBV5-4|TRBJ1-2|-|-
TGTGCCAGCTCCGGACGTGGGGTGAGGGATAACTATGGCTACACCTTC
CASSGRGVRDNYGYTF
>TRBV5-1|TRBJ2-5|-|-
TGCGCCAGCAGCTTGGCCCGTAATCCGACTGGGGAGACCCAGTACTTC
CASSLARNPTGETQYF
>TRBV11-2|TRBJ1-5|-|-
TGTGCCAGCAGCTCCGCAGGGAACAATCAGCCCCAGCATTTT
CASSSAGNNQPQHF
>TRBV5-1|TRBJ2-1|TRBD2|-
TGCGCCAGCAGCGGACTAGCGGGGGGGAACAATGAGCAGTTCTTC
CASSGLAGGNNEQFF
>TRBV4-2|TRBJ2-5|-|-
TGTGCCAGCAGCCTAGCCGACAGGAACGTAGGAGAGACCCAGTACTTC
CASSLADRNVGETQYF
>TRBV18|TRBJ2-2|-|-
TGTGCCAGCTCACAACGACAGGTAGCGAACACCGGGGAGCTGTTTTTT
CASSQRQVANTGELFF
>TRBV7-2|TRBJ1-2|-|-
TGTGCCAGCAGCCAGGAAAGGGTACGTGGCTACACCTTC
CASSQERVRGYTF
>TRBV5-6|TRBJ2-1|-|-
TGTGCCAGCAGCTTGCCGTCGGGAGTCCGCTACAATGAGCAGTTCTTC
CASSLPSGVRYNEQFF
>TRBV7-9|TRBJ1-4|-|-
TGTGCCAGCAGCCCCGGCGAGGGTCGTCGGGAAAAACTGTTTTTT
CASSPGEGRREKLFF
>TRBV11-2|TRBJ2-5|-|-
TGTGCCAGCAGCCCATTCGTGGGCTACCAAGAGACCCAGTACTTC
CASSPFVGYQETQYF
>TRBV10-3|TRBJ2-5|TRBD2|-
TGTGCCATCAGGGATGGACTAGCCGGGGAGACCCAGTACTTC
CAIRDGLAGETQYF
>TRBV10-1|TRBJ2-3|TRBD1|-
TGCGCCAGCAGTCCCGGGACAGGGGCTGGAGATACGCAGTATTTT
CASSPGTGAGDTQYF
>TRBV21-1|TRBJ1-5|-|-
TGTGCCAGCAGCAAAGTGGGGACAGGGGATTATCAGCCCCAGCATTTT
CASSKVGTGDYQPQHF
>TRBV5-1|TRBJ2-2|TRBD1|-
TGCGCCAGCAGCAGACAGGGGTACACCGGGGAGCTGTTTTTT
CASSRQGYTGELFF
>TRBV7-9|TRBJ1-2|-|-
TGTGCCAGCACCCCGAAAGCTGGTGTTGGCTACACCTTC
CASTPKAGVGYTF
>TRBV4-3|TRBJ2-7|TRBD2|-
TGCGCCAGCAGCCAGGGTCACATAGCGGGAAACTCCTACGAGCAGTACTTC
CASSQGHIAGNSYEQYF
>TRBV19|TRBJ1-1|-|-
TGTGCCAGTGAACAGGGAGGGAGGAACACTGAAGCTTTCTTT
CASEQGGRNTEAFF
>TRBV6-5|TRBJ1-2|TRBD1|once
TGTGCCAGCAGTTACGATCCCGGACAGGGTTATGGCTACACCTTC
CASSYDPGQGYGYTF
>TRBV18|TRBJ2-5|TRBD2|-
TGTGCCAGCTCCCAGCGGGGGAACCAAGAGACCCAGTACTTC
CASSQRGNQETQYF
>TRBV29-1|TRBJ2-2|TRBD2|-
TGCAGCGTGGGGACTAGCGGTAACACCGGGGAGCTGTTTTTT
CSVGTSGNTGELFF
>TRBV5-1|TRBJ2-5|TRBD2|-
TGCGCCAGCAGCTTCGGTGCGGGGGGGCTGGGAGAGACCCAGTACTTC
CASSFGAGGLGETQYF
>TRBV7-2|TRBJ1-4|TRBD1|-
TGTGCCAGCAGCACTCAAACAGGGGGCCGCGGTGAAAAACTGTTTTTT
CASSTQTGGRGEKLFF
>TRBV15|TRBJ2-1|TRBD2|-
TGTGCCACCAGAGAAGCGGGAGGGTCATACAATGAGCAGTTCTTC
CATREAGGSYNEQFF
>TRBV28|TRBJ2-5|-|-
TGTGCCAGCAGTCGACATTTAGGGGCCCAGGAGACCCAGTACTTC
CASSRHLGAQETQYF
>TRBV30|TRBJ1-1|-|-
TGTGCCTGGAGTGAAGGCTTACCCCAAAGCCGAGCTTTCTTT
CAWSEGLPQSRAFF
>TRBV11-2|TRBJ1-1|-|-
TGTGCCAGCAGCTTAGGTACGACAGGGAACACTGAAGCTTTCTTT
CASSLGTTGNTEAFF
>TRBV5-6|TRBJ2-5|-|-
TGTGCCAGCAGCTTGTGGCAACAAGAGACCCAGTACTTC
CASSLWQQETQYF
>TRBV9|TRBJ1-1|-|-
TGTGCCAGCAGCGTAAACAGCTTTACCACTGAAGCTTTCTTT
CASSVNSFTTEAFF
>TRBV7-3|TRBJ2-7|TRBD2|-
TGTGCCAGCAGCACGAGCGGGGGTATTTCCTACGAGCAGTACTTC
CASSTSGGISYEQYF
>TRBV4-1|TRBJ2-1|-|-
TGCGCCAGCAGCCAAATCGATATGGGATTCTCCTACAATGAGCAGTTCTTC
CASSQIDMGFSYNEQFF
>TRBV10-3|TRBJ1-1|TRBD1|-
TGTGCCATCGGGGCACAGGGGGCGGACACTGAAGCTTTCTTT
CAIGAQGADTEAFF
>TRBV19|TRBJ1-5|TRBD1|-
TGTGCCAGTAGTAGAAGACTCTTACCGGGACAGGGTGGCAATCAGCCCCAGCATTTT
CASSRRLLPGQGGNQPQHF
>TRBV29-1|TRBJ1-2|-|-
TGCAGCGTTGAGTGGGGGTTTGGTGGCTACATCTTC
CSVEWGFGGYIF
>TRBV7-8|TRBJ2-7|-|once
TGTGCCAGCAGCTTCGGGGCCGCCAGCTCCTACGAGCAGTACTTC
CASSFGAASSYEQYF
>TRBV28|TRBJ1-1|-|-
TGTGCCAGCATCCCTTCCATGAACACTGAAGCTTTCTTT
CASIPSMNTEAFF
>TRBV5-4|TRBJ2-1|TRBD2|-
TGTGCCAGCAGCCCGGGGACTAGCGGGAGGGATTCCAATGAGCAGTTCTTC
CASSPGTSGRDSNEQFF
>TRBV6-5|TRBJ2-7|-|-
TGTGCCAGCAGCCCATACTACGAGCAGTACTTC
CASSPYYEQYF
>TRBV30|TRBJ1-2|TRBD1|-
TGTGCCTGGACACGACACGAGGGGGTGACAGGGTACGGCTACACCTTC
CAWTRHEGVTGYGYTF